The 19 T cell receptor beta chains given below trace back to one sample, sequenced in a study of blood T cell repertoires in COVID-19. TCRdb's copy holds only in-frame clones and misses some; the assay was immunoSEQ multiplex PCR. The sample shows just under 350,000 clones, 87% of them seen only once. Material for sequencing was peripheral blood. These receptors were obtained from a woman between 45 and 60 years old with COVID-19, enrolled during active disease.

This clone has just a few counts. CDR3 sequence: CASSRVGNANEQYF. The CDR3 nucleotides are TGCGCCAGCAGTCGGGTCGGGAACGCGAACGAGCAGTACTTC. This chain uses TRBV4-1 with TRBJ2-7, with D perhaps TRBD2 (5 bases). Between the trimmed V and J ends, which lost 6 bases and 5 bases, there was a span of 17 bases. This CDR3 has 14 residues. Per the germline V gene, CDR1 is MGHRA and CDR2 is YSYEKL.

The chain employs TRBV30 and TRBJ1-1, with D possibly being TRBD1 (5 bases). The ends were cut back, 0 bases at V and 5 bases at J, with 13 bases in the middle. The CDR3 runs 14 residues. CDR1 and CDR2 (germline): GTSNPN, SVGIG (reference sequence). CDR3 DNA: TGTGCCTGGAGTGTACGGGGGGGAGGGACTGAAGCTTTCTTT. As protein: CAWSVRGGGTEAFF.

The chain employs TRBV6-6 and TRBJ1-1; TRBD1 matches at 9 bases. This CDR3 has 16 residues. The J segment lost 3 bases and the V segment lost 6 bases, leaving 11 bases of the junction unmatched. The germline gives CDR1 MNHNY, CDR2 SVGAGI (reference sequence). CDR3 sequence reads: CASRPTTGGPDTEAFF. As DNA, the CDR3 is TGTGCCAGCAGACCAACAACAGGGGGCCCGGACACTGAAGCTTTCTTT.

The chain recombines TRBV19 with TRBJ1-5; D may be TRBD1 (5 bases). Germline-derived CDR1 and CDR2 are LNHDA and SQIVND (reference sequence). V was pared by 3 bases and J by 1 base, with 7 bases between. The CDR3 length is 14 residues. In DNA form, the CDR3 reads TGTGCCAGTAGTATGGCAGGGAGCAATCAGCCCCAGCATTTT. The encoded protein is CASSMAGSNQPQHF.

The count of this clone is one. The gene calls are TRBV4-2 and TRBJ2-7; tentative D call: TRBD2 (5 bases). The germline CDR1 and CDR2 sequences are LGHNA and YNFKEQ. The CDR3 totals 11 residues. Trimming cost V 6 bases and J 7 bases, with 10 bases left between them. The CDR3 here is CASRNDYEQYF. The CDR3 DNA is TGTGCCAGCAGGAACGACTATGAGCAGTACTTC.

This chain joins TRBV18 and TRBJ1-1; D uncertain. CDR1 is KGHSH, CDR2 LQKENI, per germline. CDR3 length: 14 amino acids. Trimming took off 3 bases at V and 1 base at J, with 9 bases between the two ends. The CDR3: CASSPRAENTEAFF. DNA for the CDR3: TGTGCCAGCTCACCCCGCGCGGAGAACACTGAAGCTTTCTTT.

The chain is built from TRBV27 and TRBJ2-3; D is uncertain. CDR3 size: 15 residues. Looked up from germline, CDR1 is MNHEY and CDR2 is SMNVEV (reference sequence). V lost 2 bases, J lost 0 bases, and 9 bases lay in between. CDR3 in DNA: TGTGCCAGCAGTTTAAAAAAGGAGAGCACAGATACGCAGTATTTT. Its protein is CASSLKKESTDTQYF.

The V and J genes are TRBV18 and TRBJ1-1; TRBD1 agrees at 8 bases. Germline V gene data show CDR1 as KGHSH and CDR2 as LQKENI. The CDR3 sequence is 14 residues long. V lost 3 bases, J lost 7 bases, and 7 bases stayed unmatched. In DNA form, the CDR3 reads TGTGCCAGCTCACCGATTATAGGACAGGGTGAAGCTTTCTTT. It specifies CASSPIIGQGEAFF.

In its sample, this clone was seen a few times. The chain is built from TRBV18 and TRBJ2-7, with 10 bases that match TRBD1. Trimming removed 3 bases from V and 5 bases from J; junction bases left unmatched: 7. The CDR3 consists of 15 residues. Germline CDR1 is KGHSH and CDR2 is LQKENI. The CDR3 spells CASSPPGQGLDEQYF. The CDR3 nucleotides read TGTGCCAGCTCACCTCCGGGACAGGGGTTGGACGAGCAGTACTTC.

This clone was detected only a few times. The genes are TRBV7-6 and TRBJ2-1; D call uncertain. Germline CDR1 reads SGHVS; CDR2 reads FNYEAQ. CDR3 length: 14 residues. Trimming removed 6 bases at V and 8 bases at J, with 17 bases between. The CDR3: CASSSTPSSYEQFF. The CDR3 DNA reads as TGTGCCAGCAGTTCTACACCTAGTTCATATGAGCAGTTCTTC. Drawing the rest from reference TRBV7-6 and TRBJ2-1, the complete variable domain is GAGVSQSPRYKVTKRGQDVALRCDPISGHVSLYWYRQALGQGPEFLTYFNYEAQQDKSGLPNDRFSAERPEGSISTLTIQRTEQRDSAMYRCASSSTPSSYEQFFGPGTRLTVL.

The J gene is TRBJ2-3, the V gene TRBV6-5; 7 positions match TRBD1. The trim removed 7 bases at V and 2 bases at J, leaving 9 bases unmatched. The CDR3 is 15 amino acids. Germline CDR1 reads MNHEY; CDR2 reads SVGAGI. Here the CDR3 reads CASTPEQGPTDTQYF. The DNA for the CDR3 is TGTGCCAGCACCCCCGAACAGGGGCCCACAGATACGCAGTATTTT.

The V call is TRBV5-1, the J call TRBJ2-5, with TRBD2 as a possible D gene (6 bases). The CDR3 sequence is 14 residues long. Trimming cost V 2 bases and J 2 bases, with 10 bases left between them. Germline CDR1 reads SGHRS; CDR2 reads YFSETQ. This CDR3 is CASSLRSGQETQYF. The CDR3 DNA reads as TGCGCCAGCAGCTTAAGGAGCGGGCAAGAGACCCAGTACTTC.

The genes are TRBV19 and TRBJ2-2, with TRBD2 matching over 8 bases. CDR1 LNHDA and CDR2 SQIVND come from the germline V gene (reference sequence). V lost 10 bases to trimming and J lost 6 bases; unmatched junction nucleotides: 13. The CDR3 totals 15 residues. The CDR3 region is CATLGERETAGELFF. The CDR3 region has the DNA TGTGCCACTTTAGGCGAGCGGGAGACCGCCGGGGAGCTGTTTTTT.

The chain joins TRBV14 to TRBJ2-7, with D tentatively TRBD1 (7 bases). V was pared by 5 bases and J by 5 bases, with 13 bases between. The germline V gene encodes CDR1 SGHDN and CDR2 FVKESK. This CDR3 is 13 amino acids long. The CDR3 loop reads CASSFRGEDEQYF. CDR3 in DNA: TGTGCCAGCAGCTTCAGGGGGGAGGACGAGCAGTACTTC. The full variable domain, its missing parts supplied by reference TRBV14 and TRBJ2-7, is EAGVTQFPSHSVIEKGQTVTLRCDPISGHDNLYWYRRVMGKEIKFLLHFVKESKQDESGMPNNRFLAERTGGTYSTLKVQPAELEDSGVYFCASSFRGEDEQYFGPGTRLTVT.

The chain combines TRBV4-1 with TRBJ2-7; unclear D gene. Per germline, CDR1 MGHRA and CDR2 YSYEKL. CDR3 length: 12 residues. The ends were cut back, 0 bases at V and 10 bases at J, with 10 bases in the middle. CDR3 DNA: TGCGCCAGCAGCCAAGATCAGTACGTCCAGTACTTC. This codes for CASSQDQYVQYF.

In its sample, this clone was seen a few times. The chain carries TRBV24-1 and TRBJ2-1; 12 nucleotides align to TRBD1. The CDR3 loop spans 19 amino acids. Germline CDR1 and CDR2: KGHDR and SFDVKD. V shed 1 base and J 9 bases; nucleotides not matched to a gene: 15. In nucleotides, the CDR3 is TGTGCCACCAGTGATTTTGGGGGGACAGGGGGCCCGGTGGGTGGTGAGCAGTTCTTC. As protein: CATSDFGGTGGPVGGEQFF.

V usage is TRBV4-3 and J usage is TRBJ2-1; TRBD2 matches at 9 bases. The germline CDR1 and CDR2 sequences are LGHNA and YSLEER. This CDR3 region has 16 residues. The trim removed 5 bases at V and 6 bases at J, leaving 11 bases unmatched. CDR3 loop: CASSLRVAGVGNEQFF. The CDR3 nucleotides are TGCGCCAGCAGCTTAAGGGTAGCGGGAGTTGGCAATGAGCAGTTCTTC.

The chain uses TRBV18 and TRBJ2-5; D not resolved. The CDR3 covers 15 residues. CDR1 and CDR2 from the germline V gene are KGHSH and LQKENI. Trimming pared 0 bases from V and 2 bases from J, leaving 10 bases between. The CDR3 is CASSPPRGRQETQYF. The CDR3, as DNA: TGTGCCAGCTCACCACCCAGAGGCAGACAAGAGACCCAGTACTTC.

The J gene is TRBJ1-2, the V gene TRBV19, with 12 bases identical to TRBD1. The germline gives CDR1 LNHDA, CDR2 SQIVND (reference sequence). The junction had 14 bases not matched to a gene; V was cut back by 5 bases and J by 7 bases. The length of the CDR3 is 17 residues. CDR3 DNA sequence: TGTGCCAGTAGTCCCGGGACAGGGGGCGGAATGACCGGTGGCTACACCTTC. Its protein product is CASSPGTGGGMTGGYTF.